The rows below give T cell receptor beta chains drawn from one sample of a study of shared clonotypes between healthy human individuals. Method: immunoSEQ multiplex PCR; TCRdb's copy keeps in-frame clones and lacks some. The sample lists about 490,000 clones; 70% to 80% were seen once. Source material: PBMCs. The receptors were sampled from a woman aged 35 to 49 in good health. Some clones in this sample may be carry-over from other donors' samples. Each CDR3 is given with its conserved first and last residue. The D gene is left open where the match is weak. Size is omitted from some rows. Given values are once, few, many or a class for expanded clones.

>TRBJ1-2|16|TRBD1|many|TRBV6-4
CASSDSWDREGYGYTF
TGTGCCAGCAGTGACTCTTGGGACAGGGAAGGGTATGGCTACACCTTC
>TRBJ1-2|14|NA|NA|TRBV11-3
CASSLDGQGYGYTF
TGTGCCAGCAGCTTAGATGGCCAGGGCTATGGCTACACCTTC
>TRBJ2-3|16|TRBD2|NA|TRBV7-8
CASSLVPAGGADTQYF
TGTGCCAGCAGCTTAGTCCCAGCGGGGGGGGCAGATACGCAGTATTTT
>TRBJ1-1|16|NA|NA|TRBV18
CASSPRSQGDSTEAFF
TGTGCCAGCTCACCAAGGAGTCAAGGGGATTCGACTGAAGCTTTCTTT
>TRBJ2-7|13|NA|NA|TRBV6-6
CASTPRGLYEQYF
TGTGCCAGCACCCCCCGGGGGCTCTACGAGCAGTACTTC
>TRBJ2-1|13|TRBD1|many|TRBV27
CASRWDRYNEQFF
TGTGCCAGCCGTTGGGACAGATACAATGAGCAGTTCTTC
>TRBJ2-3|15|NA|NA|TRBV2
CASSERYNPTDTQYF
TGTGCCAGCAGTGAAAGGTATAACCCCACAGATACGCAGTATTTT
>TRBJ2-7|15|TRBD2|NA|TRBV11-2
CASSLMGGVAYEQYF
TGTGCCAGCAGCCTTATGGGGGGGGTGGCCTACGAGCAGTACTTC
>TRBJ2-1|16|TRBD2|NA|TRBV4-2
CASSQGLAPSYNEQFF
TGTGCCAGCAGCCAAGGACTAGCGCCCTCCTACAATGAGCAGTTCTTC
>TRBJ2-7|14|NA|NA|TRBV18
CASSPPRSSYEQYF
TGTGCCAGCTCACCACCGCGGAGCTCCTACGAGCAGTACTTC
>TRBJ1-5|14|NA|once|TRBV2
CASSVLLINQPQHF
TGTGCCAGCAGTGTTCTACTGATTAATCAGCCCCAGCATTTT
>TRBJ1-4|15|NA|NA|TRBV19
CASSPGAVWAEKLFF
TGTGCCAGTAGTCCCGGGGCCGTCTGGGCTGAAAAACTGTTTTTT
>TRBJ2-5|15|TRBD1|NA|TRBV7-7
CASSPRDREYETQYF
TGTGCTAGCAGCCCTCGGGACAGGGAGTATGAGACCCAGTACTTC
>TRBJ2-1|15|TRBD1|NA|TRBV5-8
CASSLATGTYNEQFF
TGTGCCAGCAGCCTTGCGACAGGGACCTACAATGAGCAGTTCTTC
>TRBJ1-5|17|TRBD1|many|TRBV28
CASSPQGEDASNQPQHF
TGTGCCAGCAGTCCCCAGGGGGAAGATGCATCAAATCAGCCCCAGCATTTT
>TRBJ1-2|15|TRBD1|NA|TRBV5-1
CASRSDVSGGYGYTF
TGCGCCAGCAGATCGGACGTGTCAGGGGGCTATGGCTACACCTTC
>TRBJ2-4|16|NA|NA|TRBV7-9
CASSRFETAVKNIQYF
TGTGCCAGCAGCCGGTTTGAGACGGCTGTTAAAAACATTCAGTACTTC
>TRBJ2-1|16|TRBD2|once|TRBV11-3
CASSPGGREGGNEQFF
TGTGCCAGCAGCCCAGGGGGGCGGGAGGGTGGCAATGAGCAGTTCTTC
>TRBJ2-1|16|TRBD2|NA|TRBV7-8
CASSPRLALEYNEQFF
TGTGCCAGCAGCCCTCGACTAGCGCTAGAATACAATGAGCAGTTCTTC
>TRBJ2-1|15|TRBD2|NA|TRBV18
CASSPPTSGKGEQFF
TGTGCCAGCTCACCACCGACTAGCGGGAAGGGTGAGCAGTTCTTC
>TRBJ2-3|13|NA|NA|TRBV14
CASSQRSADTQYF
TGTGCCAGCAGCCAAAGGAGCGCAGATACGCAGTATTTT
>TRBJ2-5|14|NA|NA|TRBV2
CASTRTGREETQYF
TGTGCCAGCACCCGGACAGGGAGGGAGGAGACCCAGTACTTC
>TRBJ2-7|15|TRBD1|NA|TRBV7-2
CASSLAGGASYEQYF
TGTGCCAGCAGCTTAGCAGGGGGCGCCTCCTACGAGCAGTACTTC
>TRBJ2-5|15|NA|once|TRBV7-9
CASSLMAGVWETQYF
TGTGCCAGCAGCTTAATGGCAGGGGTGTGGGAGACCCAGTACTTC
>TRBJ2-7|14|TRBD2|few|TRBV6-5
CASSSGLAGGEQYF
TGTGCCAGCAGTTCGGGACTAGCGGGAGGCGAGCAGTACTTC
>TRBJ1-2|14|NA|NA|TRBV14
CASSLSGTPVGYTF
TGTGCCAGCAGCCTGTCCGGGACACCTGTCGGCTACACCTTC
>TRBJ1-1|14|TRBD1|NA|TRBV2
CASSRDRGNTEAFF
TGTGCCAGCAGTAGGGACAGGGGGAACACTGAAGCTTTCTTT
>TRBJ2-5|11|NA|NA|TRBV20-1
CSARLLETQYF
TGCAGTGCTAGATTGTTGGAGACCCAGTACTTC
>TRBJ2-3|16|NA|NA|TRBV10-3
CAISESLAASTDTQYF
TGTGCCATCAGTGAGTCGTTAGCGGCGAGCACAGATACGCAGTATTTT
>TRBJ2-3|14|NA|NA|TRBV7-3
CASSASNIADTQYF
TGTGCCAGCAGCGCCTCCAACATCGCAGATACGCAGTATTTT
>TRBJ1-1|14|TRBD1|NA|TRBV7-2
CASSLGTGNTEAFF
TGTGCCAGCAGCTTGGGGACAGGGAACACTGAAGCTTTCTTT
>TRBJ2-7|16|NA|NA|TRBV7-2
CASSLVISRVVDEQYF
TGTGCCAGCAGCTTAGTTATTAGCAGGGTGGTCGACGAGCAGTACTTC
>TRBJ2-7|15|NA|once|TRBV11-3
CASSLGGPEVYEQYF
TGTGCCAGCAGCTTAGGAGGGCCCGAAGTCTACGAGCAGTACTTC
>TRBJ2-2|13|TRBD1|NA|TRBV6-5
CASSESGQGRLFF
TGTGCCAGCAGTGAATCGGGACAGGGGCGACTGTTTTTT
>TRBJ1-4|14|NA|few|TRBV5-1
CASSLDRREGKLFF
TGCGCCAGCAGCTTAGACCGGCGAGAGGGAAAACTGTTTTTT
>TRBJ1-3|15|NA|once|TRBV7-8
CASSLTGGSGNTIYF
TGTGCCAGCAGCCTCACGGGGGGGTCTGGAAACACCATATATTTT
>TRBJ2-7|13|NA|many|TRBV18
CASSPDTTYEQYF
TGTGCCAGCTCACCTGACACTACCTACGAGCAGTACTTC
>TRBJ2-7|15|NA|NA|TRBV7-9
CASSLEGAGPYEQYF
TGTGCCAGCAGCTTAGAAGGAGCAGGACCCTACGAGCAGTACTTC
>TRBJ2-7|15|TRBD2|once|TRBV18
CASSPPGSGRAEQYF
TGTGCCAGCTCACCACCGGGTAGCGGGAGAGCCGAGCAGTACTTC
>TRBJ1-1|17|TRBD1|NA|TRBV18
CASSALPGQGKSTEAFF
TGTGCCAGCTCAGCGCTCCCGGGACAGGGGAAAAGCACTGAAGCTTTCTTT
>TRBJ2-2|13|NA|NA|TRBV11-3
CASSKGVTGELFF
TGTGCCAGCAGCAAGGGGGTCACCGGGGAGCTGTTTTTT
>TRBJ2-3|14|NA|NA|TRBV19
CASSEGLTTDTQYF
TGTGCCAGTAGTGAGGGTCTGACCACAGATACGCAGTATTTT
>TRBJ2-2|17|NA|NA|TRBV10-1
CASSPLGAGTNTGELFF
TGCGCCAGCAGTCCACTCGGGGCGGGAACGAACACCGGGGAGCTGTTTTTT
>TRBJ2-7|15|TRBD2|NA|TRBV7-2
CASSLTSGSSYEQYF
TGTGCCAGCAGCTTAACTAGCGGGAGCTCCTACGAGCAGTACTTC
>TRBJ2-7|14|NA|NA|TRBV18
CASSPIRGQGEQYF
TGTGCCAGCTCACCGATTAGGGGTCAAGGCGAGCAGTACTTC
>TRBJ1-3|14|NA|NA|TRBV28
CASSFTEWGNTIYF
TGTGCCAGCAGTTTCACGGAATGGGGAAACACCATATATTTT
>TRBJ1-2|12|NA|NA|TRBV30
CAWSQRAYGYTF
TGTGCCTGGAGTCAGCGGGCGTACGGCTACACCTTC
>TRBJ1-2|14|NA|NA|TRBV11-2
CASSPDSPNYGYTF
TGTGCCAGCAGCCCCGACAGTCCTAACTATGGCTACACCTTC
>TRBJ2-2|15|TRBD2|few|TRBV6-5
CASSGTSGDTGELFF
TGTGCCAGCAGTGGGACTAGCGGGGACACCGGGGAGCTGTTTTTT
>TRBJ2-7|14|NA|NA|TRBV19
CASSTQAGGYEQYF
TGTGCCAGTAGTACCCAAGCTGGAGGCTACGAGCAGTACTTC
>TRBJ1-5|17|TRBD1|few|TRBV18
CASSPRTGGRGNQPQHF
TGTGCCAGCTCACCACGGACAGGGGGACGGGGCAATCAGCCCCAGCATTTT
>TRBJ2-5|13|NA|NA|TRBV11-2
CASSTGGEETQYF
TGTGCCAGCAGCACAGGAGGGGAGGAGACCCAGTACTTC